This TCR beta chain was sequenced during a study of regulatory T cells in long-lasting Graves disease (dated by TCRdb to the early 2020s). Turning to the overall study: Newly diagnosed Graves' disease patients had taken antithyroid drugs for less than 3 months. Peripheral blood TCR sequencing and RNA sequencing compared persistent Graves' disease patients with newly diagnosed Graves' disease patients. The study was registered as a clinical trial and conducted in China. TCR sequencing covered about 13 persistent and roughly 20 newly diagnosed Graves' disease patients, around 33 samples in total.

Reading the label with the study, this specimen's time point is: newly diagnosed GD, antithyroid drugs for less than 3 months. RNA was extracted from PBMCs in TRIzol for both TCR sequencing and RNA sequencing. The diagnosis of Graves' disease was made according to American Thyroid Association guidelines. Recruitment of patients was carried out at an endocrinology department in Xi'an, China. Each patient gave roughly 8.4 milliliters of peripheral blood, collected in an EDTA anticoagulant tube. Ficoll Paque Plus density gradient separation was used to isolate PBMCs, and no additional T cell sorting was done. An Agilent 2100 Bioanalyzer and agarose gel were used to check RNA quality, while a NanoDrop 2000 measured RNA concentration. Library construction relied on multiplex PCR. Instrument used: Illumina HiSeq 4000. iRepertoire HTBI primers and Arm-PCR amplification of CDR3 regions were used to construct TCR beta libraries. Before sequencing, the PCR products went through gel purification. The original methods were these. Gene usage analysis of CDR3 amino acid clonotypes used the roughly 60 TRBV and some 13 TRBJ segments found across samples. Filtered high-quality paired reads were merged into contigs using COPE and FqMerger. Contigs were aligned with BLAST to IMGT TRBV, TRBD and TRBJ reference genes, and CDR3 was defined per IMGT. Any clonotype with a frequency above 0.1% was classified as a highly expanded clone. Shannon entropy served as the measure of repertoire diversity, while the Gini coefficient captured V-J evenness. A clonotype was considered public if more than one individual shared it. TCRdb reprocessed the public reads (quality trimming at Q25 with fastp, clone calling with MiXCR) and kept in-frame beta chains. Each CDR3 protein gets just one entry, which takes the most common genes and DNA from the rows behind it. What appears here as the V and J calls and clone size reflects TCRdb's work, not the paper's. In this sample the table shows over 350,000 distinct CDR3 sequences, around 15% of which occur a single time. Approximately 17% of the sample is in the top ten clones.

The CDR3 goes from the cysteine to the phenylalanine over 14 residues. The retained sequence is limited to the CDR3, 42 bases, with the frame set at the first base. V ends up 5 bases short and J 3 bases short, with an unmatched junction base count of 4. What the study reported, not specific to this receptor: Preferential use of TRBV28, TRBJ1-2 and TRBJ2-5 was observed in persistent disease, whereas TRBV20-1 and TRBJ2-1 were favored in newly diagnosed disease. The small sample size was acknowledged by the authors as a limitation that may reduce accuracy. More public clonotypes were shared among persistent patients (roughly 2,700) than among newly diagnosed patients (under 1,000). Sequencing and analysis were limited to the TCR beta chain. Persistent Graves' disease patients showed lower TCR Shannon entropy and fewer highly expanded clones than newly diagnosed patients, suggesting clonal expansion. Peripheral blood alone was examined, since thyroid tissue, which constituted the primary lesion, could not be accessed.

There are many counts of this clonotype. Its specific antigen is unknown. Within one base of it there is no much larger clone, and no base qualities were kept. The sample was also linked to a second study, of T cells in Graves' hyperthyroidism and ophthalmopathy. As noted in the second study: A patient counted as having stable Graves' hyperthyroidism if no progression to ophthalmopathy occurred over 18 months of follow-up. Hyperthyroidism patients were newly diagnosed, with disease duration under 2 months, and aged 18 to 65 years. Any patient with an uncontrolled infection, another autoimmune disease, pregnancy or lactation was excluded. Clinical symptoms, serum thyroxine and TRAb, thyroid ultrasound, and orbital computed tomography formed the basis for the diagnoses. A first-round RT-PCR of the TCR CDR3 used the HTBI primer set with the Qiagen OneStep RT-PCR kit. Most expanded thyroid clonotypes (frequency above 0.001) were also detected in blood, suggesting blood repertoires may reflect thyroid immune responses. In cross-validation, a model built on a 13 V-J signature told ophthalmopathy apart from stable hyperthyroidism with approximately 91% sensitivity and 81% to 82% specificity, and in testing the same model reached 80%/75%. In validation, progression to ophthalmopathy was predicted by the model with nearly 71% sensitivity and about 72% specificity, a median of about 6 months before onset. TCR V-J signatures able to tell the groups apart were searched for in a discovery cohort of 95 or so patients, of whom approximately 40 had Graves' ophthalmopathy and around 56 had stable Graves' hyperthyroidism. Prospective prediction of ophthalmopathy was tested in an independent validation cohort of 18 to 20 hyperthyroidism patients and some 17 patients who later progressed to ophthalmopathy. The 100 discovery patients were randomly split 7:3 into training and test sets. In addition, the study compared T-cell repertoires in thyroid tissue and in blood from roughly six Graves' hyperthyroidism patients. After sampling, hyperthyroidism patients received methimazole starting at 30 mg daily, and ophthalmopathy patients received high-dose intravenous methylprednisolone. A second multiplex PCR round built the libraries, followed by size selection and purification. The libraries were sequenced on an Illumina HiSeq2000 using paired-end 100 bp reads. SOAPnuke was used to process the raw data, throwing out any read that contained adapters or uncalled bases, had a mean Phred below 15, or lacked an exact constant-primer or identifier match. COPE v1.2.5 was used to merge the high-quality paired reads, and each unique nucleotide sequence was defined as a clonotype. MiTCR v1.1 was used to align clonotypes to the IMGT TRBV, TRBD and TRBJ reference segments. The analysis included only V-J combinations with a frequency above 0.0001, which together covered 99% to 99.2% of the repertoires. A TCS score was defined as the ratio of F50 (clonal expansion) to E x V (chaos), with BLOSUM62-based TCRdist applied between CDR3 peptides within each V-J. Welch's t-statistics and random forest reduced 514 V-J features to fewer than 15, which were used in a naive Bayes classifier (R e1071). Sample size was not statistically predetermined, and blinding of investigators to group allocation was not performed. The paper describes TCR Vbeta CDR3 sequencing of 135 peripheral blood samples, made up of some 40 ophthalmopathy patients, over 70 hyperthyroidism patients and approximately 17 progressor patients.

This receptor was taken from a woman in her fifties or sixties with Graves disease. Donor details come from another sample of the same person, matched by shared clones. Recombination linked TRBV12-3 or TRBV12-4 to TRBJ1-1, and 9 bases in between align with TRBD1. Sequenced here: peripheral blood mononuclear cells (PBMCs), sampled at new diagnosis, from a patient treated with antithyroid drugs. The DNA is TGTGCCAGCAGTGTGACAGGGGGGGACACTGAAGCTTTCTTT. Its translation is CASSVTGGDTEAFF.